This entry is about one T cell receptor beta chain. Using immunoSEQ multiplex PCR, the repertoire was profiled, and TCRdb retains in-frame clones only, with some absent. The sample gives more than 25,000 clones, 70% to 90% of which show up once; 11% is in the top ten. This specimen belongs to a study of T cell changes during pregnancy in multiple sclerosis. The CDR3 has 15 residues. CDR1 LNHNV and CDR2 YYDKDF come from the germline V gene (reference sequence). The ends were cut back, 0 bases at V and 5 bases at J, with 11 bases in the middle. The material was CD8+ T cells from peripheral blood mononuclear cells, obtained in the third trimester of pregnancy. The sequence derives from a female donor with multiple sclerosis, enrolled in a pregnancy study. The rearrangement joins TRBV15 to TRBJ2-1, with D maybe TRBD2 (6 bases). Here the CDR3 DNA reads TGTGCCACCAGCAGAGATGAGGACTACCACAATGAGCAGTTCTTC. It codes for CATSRDEDYHNEQFF.